This T cell receptor (beta chain) stems from a study of blood T cell repertoires in COVID-19. Study background: PBMCs, B-cell-depleted T cells, or T cells were the source of the cDNA or gDNA that made up the material.

Generated by immunoSEQ multiplex PCR, the TCRdb table keeps only in-frame clones and is missing some. The sample comprises around 41,000 clones, 70% to 90% of which are singletons, and roughly 15% rests with the top ten. V shed 6 bases and J shed 1 base, with 13 bases lying between them. Germline-derived CDR1 and CDR2 are SGHKS and YYEKEE (reference sequence). The CDR3 covers 14 residues. The TCR sequence derives from a human donor in a cohort sampled during active COVID-19. The chain links TRBV5-5 to TRBJ1-1; D possibly corresponds to TRBD1 (6 bases). The sequencing input was peripheral blood. The DNA for the CDR3 is TGTGCCAGCACTGTAGGGGGGGCGAACACTGAAGCTTTCTTT. It codes for CASTVGGANTEAFF.